Presented here are 15 T cell receptor beta chains from one specimen sequenced in a study of shared clonotypes between healthy human individuals. TCRdb keeps only in-frame clones here, not all; method: immunoSEQ multiplex PCR. The sample consists of millions of clones, 85% to 95% of them appearing once. The sample comprised naive CD4+ T cells sorted from blood. The subset is: CD45RA+ positively selected. These receptors came from a man younger than 35 in good health.

The gene calls are TRBV25-1 and TRBJ2-2; perhaps TRBD1 as D (6 bases). The germline gives CDR1 MGHDK, CDR2 SYGVNS. The length of the CDR3 is 14 residues. Trimming stripped 4 bases from V and 3 bases from J, with 9 bases between. This CDR3 reads CASSGHRDTGELFF. CDR3 DNA sequence: TGTGCCAGCAGTGGTCACAGGGACACCGGGGAGCTGTTTTTT.

The rearrangement links TRBV30 to TRBJ1-1; D ambiguous. Trimming shortened V by 0 bases and J by 4 bases, and 9 bases separated the two germline ends. The CDR3 sequence is 13 residues long. Germline-derived CDR1 and CDR2 are GTSNPN and SVGIG (reference sequence). CDR3 amino acids: CAWSVFGSTEAFF. In nucleotides, the CDR3 is TGTGCCTGGAGTGTATTTGGTAGCACTGAAGCTTTCTTT.

The V gene is TRBV5-1, the J gene TRBJ2-5, with 10 positions matching TRBD1. The V gene's germline CDR1 is SGHRS and CDR2 YFSETQ. The V segment lost 5 bases and the J segment 5 bases; nucleotides outside the gene matches: 12. The CDR3 sequence is 16 residues long. The CDR3 sequence is CASRFPGTGVLETQYF. DNA for the CDR3: TGCGCCAGCAGGTTCCCCGGGACAGGGGTGTTGGAGACCCAGTACTTC. Variable domain in full (rest from reference TRBV5-1 and TRBJ2-5): KAGVTQTPRYLIKTRGQQVTLSCSPISGHRSVSWYQQTPGQGLQFLFEYFSETQRNKGNFPGRFSGRQFSNSRSEMNVSTLELGDSALYLCASRFPGTGVLETQYFGPGTRLLVL.

This sequence joins TRBV5-6 and TRBJ1-2; D gene ambiguous. The CDR3 loop spans 14 amino acids. V was clipped by 4 bases and J by 3 bases, with 13 bases between them. Germline CDR1 and CDR2: SGHDT and YYEEEE. CDR3 nucleotide sequence: TGTGCCAGCAGCCCCACCCTCCGAGACTATGGCTACACCTTC. Translation: CASSPTLRDYGYTF.

The chain links TRBV28 to TRBJ1-4, with 10 bases identical to TRBD1. Trimming cost V 6 bases and J 6 bases; bases outside gene matches: 7. This CDR3 contains 15 residues. Looked up from germline, CDR1 is MDHEN and CDR2 is SYDVKM. In nucleotides, the CDR3 is TGTGCCAGCAGAGACCTCGGGACAGGGGATGAAAAACTGTTTTTT. It encodes CASRDLGTGDEKLFF.

V usage is TRBV19 and J usage is TRBJ1-6; 7 nucleotides match TRBD1. Per the germline V gene, CDR1 is LNHDA and CDR2 is SQIVND (reference sequence). This CDR3 has 16 residues. V was pared by 6 bases and J by 9 bases, with 14 bases of the junction left unmatched. The CDR3 protein is CASRRQGETLGSPLHF. As DNA, the CDR3 is TGTGCCAGTAGGCGACAGGGTGAGACCCTAGGTTCACCCCTCCACTTT.

This rearrangement joins TRBV10-2 to TRBJ1-6; D gene unclear. The CDR3 is made up of 14 amino acids. Germline V gene data show CDR1 as WSHSY and CDR2 as SAAADI. Trimming took off 3 bases at V and 7 bases at J, with 10 bases between the two ends. The CDR3 sequence: CASSDEVSNSPLHF. The CDR3 DNA reads TGCGCCAGCAGTGACGAGGTCTCAAATTCACCCCTCCACTTT.

The rearrangement joins TRBV10-3 to TRBJ1-2; TRBD1 is a possible D gene (6 bases). This CDR3 comprises 14 residues. CDR1 and CDR2 (germline): ENHRY, SYGVKD. The V end was cut by 2 bases, the J end by 1 base, with 8 bases between. Written as DNA, the CDR3 is TGTGCCATCAGTGAGACAGGGTATAACTATGGCTACACCTTC. Translating gives CAISETGYNYGYTF.

About this clone itself: Other nucleotide sequences from this sample produce the same CDR3. The chain carries TRBV15 and TRBJ1-5; no clear D gene. CDR3 length: 14 residues. Germline CDR1 is LNHNV and CDR2 is YYDKDF (reference sequence). V lost 0 bases, J lost 3 bases, and 6 bases lay in between. The CDR3 loop is CATSRDGSNQPQHF. Written as DNA, the CDR3 is TGTGCCACCAGCAGAGATGGGTCCAATCAGCCCCAGCATTTT.

The chain combines TRBV6-1 with TRBJ2-2; D not certain. V was pared by 4 bases and J by 4 bases, with 16 bases between. This CDR3 has 16 amino acids. Looked up from germline, CDR1 is MNHNS and CDR2 is SASEGT. The CDR3 protein is CASSVSWGLVTGELFF. The DNA of the CDR3 is TGTGCCAGCAGTGTGTCGTGGGGTCTGGTCACCGGGGAGCTGTTTTTT.

This clone came up a few times. The chain uses TRBV28 and TRBJ2-7; the match to TRBD1 covers 9 bases. The ends lost 7 bases at V and 4 bases at J; junction bases unmatched: 8. Germline V gene sequence: CDR1 MDHEN, CDR2 SYDVKM. This CDR3 has 14 amino acids. CDR3 amino acids: CASTPAGTGYEQYF. For the CDR3, the DNA is TGTGCCAGCACCCCAGCCGGGACAGGGTACGAGCAGTACTTC.

CDR3 DNA sequence: TGTGCCAGCAGCTCCCGGGGGCCCGAGACCCAGTACTTC. This translates into CASSSRGPETQYF. The rearrangement links TRBV7-8 to TRBJ2-5, with D perhaps given as TRBD1 or TRBD2 (6 bases each). The CDR3 is made up of 13 amino acids. Per germline, CDR1 SGHVS and CDR2 FQNEAQ. V was shortened by 4 bases and J by 5 bases, with 11 bases between the two germline ends.

V and J are TRBV28 and TRBJ1-5, with D unresolved. Per germline, CDR1 MDHEN and CDR2 SYDVKM. The V gene lost 7 bases and the J gene lost 3 bases, with 19 bases spanning the gap. This CDR3 has 16 amino acids. The CDR3 spells CASNPPWRVNNQPQHF. Written as DNA, the CDR3 is TGTGCCAGCAATCCCCCCTGGCGGGTCAACAATCAGCCCCAGCATTTT.

The rearrangement links TRBV30 to TRBJ1-4, with 8 nucleotides matching TRBD1. CDR3 length equals 15 residues. The germline gives CDR1 GTSNPN, CDR2 SVGIG (reference sequence). The V segment lost 5 bases and the J segment 0 bases; nucleotides outside the gene matches: 5. The CDR3 nucleotides read TGTGCCTGGGGCGGGACAGGTTCAACTAATGAAAAACTGTTTTTT. It codes for CAWGGTGSTNEKLFF.

The chain combines TRBV7-2 with TRBJ2-7; TRBD2 aligns across 9 bases. The CDR3 extends over 15 amino acids. In germline, CDR1 is SGHTA, CDR2 FQGNSA. V gave up 5 bases and J gave up 1 base; unmatched junction bases: 6. CDR3 in amino acids: CASSLTSGPSYEQYF. The CDR3 nucleotides are TGTGCCAGCAGCCTTACTAGCGGGCCTTCCTACGAGCAGTACTTC.